Given below is one T cell receptor beta chain in context. Its specificity is unknown. This specimen comes from a study of cytomegalovirus exposure and HLA in healthy donors. As for the study in general: Early release data held tens of millions of unique TCRs from HLA-typed donors.

It was with 60 Vbeta and 13 Jbeta primers that the PCR ran. Profiled with immunoSEQ multiplex PCR; TCRdb holds only in-frame clones, not every one. The sample has 120,000 to 150,000 clones, 82% seen once. Broader study findings: Roughly uniform sequencing depth across donors was assumed, possibly incorrectly. Later, TCR association rates were found to vary by HLA locus, highest for DRB1 and lowest for HLA-C. Altogether, more than 150 TCR beta chains were recorded as cytomegalovirus-associated.

Losses at the gene ends were 4 bases for V and 4 bases for J; bases not matched to a gene: 11. The CDR3 is 17 amino acids. Germline V CDR1 and CDR2: MGHRA, YSYEKL. The chain joins TRBV4-1 to TRBJ1-5; 9 bases fit TRBD1. The source is a male donor in good health and CMV-seronegative. The sample taken for sequencing was PBMCs. CDR3 DNA sequence: TGCGCCAGCAGCCCCGGGACAGGGAAATCGCTTAATCAGCCCCAGCATTTT. Translated: CASSPGTGKSLNQPQHF.